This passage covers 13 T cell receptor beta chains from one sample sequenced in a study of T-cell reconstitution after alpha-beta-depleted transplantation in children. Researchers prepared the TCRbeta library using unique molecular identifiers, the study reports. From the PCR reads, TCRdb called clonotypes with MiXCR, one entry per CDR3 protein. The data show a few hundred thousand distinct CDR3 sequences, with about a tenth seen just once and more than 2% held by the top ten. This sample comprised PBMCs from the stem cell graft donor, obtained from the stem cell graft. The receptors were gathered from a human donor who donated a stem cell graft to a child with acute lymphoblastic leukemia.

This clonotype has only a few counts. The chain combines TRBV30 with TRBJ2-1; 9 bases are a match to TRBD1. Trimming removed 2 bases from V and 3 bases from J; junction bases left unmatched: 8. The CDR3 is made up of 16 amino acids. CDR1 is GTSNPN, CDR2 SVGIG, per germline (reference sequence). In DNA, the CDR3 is TGTGCCTGGAGTTTAGGGGGGACAGGGCACTACAATGAGCAGTTCTTC. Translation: CAWSLGGTGHYNEQFF.

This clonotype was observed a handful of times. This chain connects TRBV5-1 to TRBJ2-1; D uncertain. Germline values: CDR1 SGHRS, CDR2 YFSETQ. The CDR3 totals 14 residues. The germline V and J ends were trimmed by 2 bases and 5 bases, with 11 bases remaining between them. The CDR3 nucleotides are TGCGCCAGCAGCTTTTATGGCGTAGACAATGAGCAGTTCTTC. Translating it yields CASSFYGVDNEQFF.

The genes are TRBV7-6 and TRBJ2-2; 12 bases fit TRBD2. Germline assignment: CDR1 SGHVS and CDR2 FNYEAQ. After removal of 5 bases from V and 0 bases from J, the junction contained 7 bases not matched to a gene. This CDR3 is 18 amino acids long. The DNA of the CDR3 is TGTGCCAGCAGCCTTGGACTAGCGGGGCCCTCGAACACCGGGGAGCTGTTTTTT. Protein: CASSLGLAGPSNTGELFF.

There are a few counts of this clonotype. The chain's CDR3 is CASSLRSHEQYF. The CDR3 nucleotides are TGCGCCAGCAGCTTGCGGAGCCACGAGCAGTACTTC. The rearrangement joins TRBV5-1 to TRBJ2-7; no reliable D call. The CDR3 sequence is 12 residues long. With 1 base removed from V and 5 bases from J, the gap between germline ends came to 7 bases. The germline V gene has CDR1 SGHRS and CDR2 YFSETQ. The variable domain in full, with the rest retrieved from reference TRBV5-1 and TRBJ2-7, is KAGVTQTPRYLIKTRGQQVTLSCSPISGHRSVSWYQQTPGQGLQFLFEYFSETQRNKGNFPGRFSGRQFSNSRSEMNVSTLELGDSALYLCASSLRSHEQYFGPGTRLTVT.

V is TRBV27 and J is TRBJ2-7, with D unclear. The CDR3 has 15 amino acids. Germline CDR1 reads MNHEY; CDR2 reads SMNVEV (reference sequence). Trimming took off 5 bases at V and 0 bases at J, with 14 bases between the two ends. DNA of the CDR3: TGTGCCAGCAGTCCAGTCCCCCCAGCCTCCTACGAGCAGTACTTC. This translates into CASSPVPPASYEQYF.

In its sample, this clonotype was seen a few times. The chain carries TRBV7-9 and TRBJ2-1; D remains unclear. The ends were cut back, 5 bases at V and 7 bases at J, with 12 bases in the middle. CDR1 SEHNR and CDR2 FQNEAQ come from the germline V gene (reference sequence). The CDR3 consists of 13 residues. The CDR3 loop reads CASSISPENEQFF. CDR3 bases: TGTGCCAGCAGCATCAGTCCGGAGAATGAGCAGTTCTTC.

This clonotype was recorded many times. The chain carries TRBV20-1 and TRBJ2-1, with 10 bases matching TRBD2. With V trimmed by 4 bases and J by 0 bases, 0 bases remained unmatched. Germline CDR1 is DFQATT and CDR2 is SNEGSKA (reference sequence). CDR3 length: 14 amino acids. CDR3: CSATSGSSYNEQFF. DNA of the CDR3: TGCAGTGCTACTAGCGGGAGCTCCTACAATGAGCAGTTCTTC.

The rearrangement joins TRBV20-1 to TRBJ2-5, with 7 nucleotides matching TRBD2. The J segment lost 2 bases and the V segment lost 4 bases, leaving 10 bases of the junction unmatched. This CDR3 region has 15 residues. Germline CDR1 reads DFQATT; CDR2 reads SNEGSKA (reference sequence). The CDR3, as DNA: TGCAGTGCTACGGACCTAGCGGCTACGCAAGAGACCCAGTACTTC. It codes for CSATDLAATQETQYF.

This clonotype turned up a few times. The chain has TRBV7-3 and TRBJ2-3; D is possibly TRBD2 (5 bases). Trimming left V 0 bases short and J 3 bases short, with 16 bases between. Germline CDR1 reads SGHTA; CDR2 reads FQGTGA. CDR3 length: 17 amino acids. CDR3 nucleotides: TGTGCCAGCAGCTTAACGCGAGGGAATTATGGTACAGATACGCAGTATTTT. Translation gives CASSLTRGNYGTDTQYF.

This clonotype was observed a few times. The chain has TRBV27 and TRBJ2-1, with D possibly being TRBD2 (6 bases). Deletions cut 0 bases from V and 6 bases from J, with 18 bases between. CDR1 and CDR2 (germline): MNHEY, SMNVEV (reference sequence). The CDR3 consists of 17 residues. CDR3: CASSLSKIRDWTNEQFF. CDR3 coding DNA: TGTGCCAGCAGTTTATCGAAAATCCGGGACTGGACCAATGAGCAGTTCTTC.

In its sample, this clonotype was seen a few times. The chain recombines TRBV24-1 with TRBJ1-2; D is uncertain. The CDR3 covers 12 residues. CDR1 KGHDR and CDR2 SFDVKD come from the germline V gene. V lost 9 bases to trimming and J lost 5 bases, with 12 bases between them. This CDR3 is CATPSGAYGYTF. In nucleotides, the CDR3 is TGTGCCACCCCATCCGGAGCATATGGCTACACCTTC.

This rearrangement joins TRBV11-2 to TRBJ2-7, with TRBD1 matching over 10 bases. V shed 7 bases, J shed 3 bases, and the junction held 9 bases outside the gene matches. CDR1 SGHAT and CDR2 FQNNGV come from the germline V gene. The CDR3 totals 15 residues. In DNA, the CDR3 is TGTGCCAGCATCGGAACCGGGACAGGGGTCTACGAGCAGTACTTC. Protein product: CASIGTGTGVYEQYF. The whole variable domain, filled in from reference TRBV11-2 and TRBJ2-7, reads EAGVAQSPRYKIIEKRQSVAFWCNPISGHATLYWYQQILGQGPKLLIQFQNNGVVDDSQLPKDRFSAERLKGVDSTLKIQPAKLEDSAVYLCASIGTGTGVYEQYFGPGTRLTVT.

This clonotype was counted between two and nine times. The CDR3 spells CSAECTDRAPHEQYF. CDR3 DNA sequence: TGCAGTGCTGAATGCACGGACAGGGCCCCTCACGAGCAGTACTTC. This rearrangement joins TRBV20-1 to TRBJ2-7; 8 bases match TRBD1. The CDR3 consists of 15 residues. J lost 5 bases, V lost 5 bases, and 14 bases had no gene match. From germline, CDR1 is DFQATT and CDR2 SNEGSKA (reference sequence).